This TCR beta chain was obtained from a study of OX40 agonist ivuxolimab in advanced cancers. Looking at the study overall: Ivuxolimab, an agonist antibody against OX40 (CD134), was given to patients.

The study, taken as a whole, reports: CD8+ T cells were the subset that, on average, had more expanded clones than CD4+. Nonresponders, in some cases, also had low normalized T-cell clonal expansion. CD4+ and CD8+ T cells in blood underwent clonal expansion by week 6 at 0.1 to 3.0 mg/kg.

The CDR3 has 12 amino acids. The germline CDR1 and CDR2 sequences are SGHRS and YFSETQ. The V end lost 3 bases, the J end lost 3 bases, and 7 bases lay between the germline ends. Repertoires were generated with immunoSEQ multiplex PCR, while TCRdb's copy carries only in-frame clones and drops some. The table lists 50,000 to 65,000 clones, around four fifths of them singletons, with 2% to 3% in the top ten. Turning to this clone: Its antigen is unknown.

The chain combines TRBV5-1 with TRBJ2-7; tentatively, D is TRBD1 or TRBD2 (5 bases each). The clonotype comes from an adult with an advanced solid tumor such as melanoma, head and neck, liver or kidney cancer. Specimen: CD4+ or CD8+ T cells sorted from blood, collected in a trial of the OX40 agonist ivuxolimab. The CDR3 sequence: CASSWDRYEQYF. In nucleotides, the CDR3 is TGCGCCAGCAGCTGGGACCGCTACGAGCAGTACTTC.